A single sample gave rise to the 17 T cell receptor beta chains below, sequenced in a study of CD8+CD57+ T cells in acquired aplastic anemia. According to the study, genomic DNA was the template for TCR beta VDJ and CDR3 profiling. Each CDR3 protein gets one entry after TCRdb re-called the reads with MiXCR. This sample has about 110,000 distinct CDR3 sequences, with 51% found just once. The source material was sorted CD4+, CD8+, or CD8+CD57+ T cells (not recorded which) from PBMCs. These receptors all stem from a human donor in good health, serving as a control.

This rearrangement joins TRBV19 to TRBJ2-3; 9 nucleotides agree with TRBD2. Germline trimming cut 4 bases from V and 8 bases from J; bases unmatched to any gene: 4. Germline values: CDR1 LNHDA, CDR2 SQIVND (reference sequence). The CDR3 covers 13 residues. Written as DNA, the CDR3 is TGTGCCAGTAGTAGCGGGGGGGTAGGTACGCAGTATTTT. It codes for CASSSGGVGTQYF.

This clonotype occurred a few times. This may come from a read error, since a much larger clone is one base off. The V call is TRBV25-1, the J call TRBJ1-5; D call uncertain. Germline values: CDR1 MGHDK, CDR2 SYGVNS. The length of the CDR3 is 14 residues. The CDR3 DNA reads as TGTGCCAGCAGTTACGGGCAGGATAATCGGCCCCAGCATTTT. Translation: CASSYGQDNRPQHF.

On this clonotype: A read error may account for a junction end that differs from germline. The DNA of the CDR3 is TGTCCCAGCAGCTTAGAAGCAGGGCCTGGTGGCTACACTTTC. It yields the protein CPSSLEAGPGGYTF. The rearrangement joins TRBV7-9 to TRBJ1-2, with D maybe TRBD1 (5 bases). Germline V gives CDR1 SEHNR, CDR2 FQNEAQ (reference sequence). The CDR3 spans 14 residues.

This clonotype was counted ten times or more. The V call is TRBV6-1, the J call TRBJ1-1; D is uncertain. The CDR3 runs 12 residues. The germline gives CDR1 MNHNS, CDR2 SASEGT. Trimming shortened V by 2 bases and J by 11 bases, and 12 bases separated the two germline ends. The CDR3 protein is CASSELLQWAFF. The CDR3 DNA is TGTGCCAGCAGTGAACTGCTTCAGTGGGCTTTCTTT.

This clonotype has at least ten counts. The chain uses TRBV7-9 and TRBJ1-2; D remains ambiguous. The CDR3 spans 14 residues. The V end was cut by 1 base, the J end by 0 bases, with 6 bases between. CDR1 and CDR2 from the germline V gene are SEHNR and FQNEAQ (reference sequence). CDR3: CASSLGLANYGYTF. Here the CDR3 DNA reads TGTGCCAGCAGCTTAGGGTTAGCTAACTATGGCTACACCTTC.

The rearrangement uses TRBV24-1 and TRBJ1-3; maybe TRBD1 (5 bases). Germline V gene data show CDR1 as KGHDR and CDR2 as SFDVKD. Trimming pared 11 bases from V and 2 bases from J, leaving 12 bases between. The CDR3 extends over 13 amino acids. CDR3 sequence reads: CASRVRAGNTIYF. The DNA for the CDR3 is TGTGCCAGCAGGGTCAGGGCTGGAAACACCATATATTTT.

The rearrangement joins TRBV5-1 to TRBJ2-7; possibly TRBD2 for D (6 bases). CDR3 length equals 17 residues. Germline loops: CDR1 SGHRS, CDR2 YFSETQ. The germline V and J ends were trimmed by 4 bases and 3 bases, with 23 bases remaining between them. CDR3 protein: CASSPHGGDGVNYEQYF. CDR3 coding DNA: TGCGCCAGCAGCCCCCATGGCGGGGACGGGGTAAACTACGAGCAGTACTTC. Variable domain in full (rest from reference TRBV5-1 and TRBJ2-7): KAGVTQTPRYLIKTRGQQVTLSCSPISGHRSVSWYQQTPGQGLQFLFEYFSETQRNKGNFPGRFSGRQFSNSRSEMNVSTLELGDSALYLCASSPHGGDGVNYEQYFGPGTRLTVT.

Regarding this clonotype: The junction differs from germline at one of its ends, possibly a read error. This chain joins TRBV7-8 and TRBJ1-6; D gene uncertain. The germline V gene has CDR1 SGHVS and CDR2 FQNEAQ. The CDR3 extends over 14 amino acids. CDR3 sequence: CASSLSTTMGLLRF. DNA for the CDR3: TGTGCCAGCAGCTTAAGTACCACCATGGGGTTATTACGCTTT.

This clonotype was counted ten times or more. The CDR3, as DNA: TGTGCCGCAAAACAGGGAAAGGTCGGGACTAATGAAAAACTGTTTTTT. Its protein is CAAKQGKVGTNEKLFF. The rearrangement uses TRBV2 and TRBJ1-4; tentative D call: TRBD1 (6 bases). The V end lost 11 bases, the J end lost 2 bases, and 21 bases lay between the germline ends. The CDR3 is 16 amino acids. CDR1 SNHLY and CDR2 FYNNEI come from the germline V gene.

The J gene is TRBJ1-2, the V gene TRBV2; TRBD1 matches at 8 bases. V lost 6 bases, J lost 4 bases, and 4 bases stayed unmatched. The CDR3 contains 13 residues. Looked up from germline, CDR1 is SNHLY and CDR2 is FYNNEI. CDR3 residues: CASRDRAPYGYTF. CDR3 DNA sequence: TGTGCCAGCAGGGACAGGGCGCCCTATGGCTACACCTTC.

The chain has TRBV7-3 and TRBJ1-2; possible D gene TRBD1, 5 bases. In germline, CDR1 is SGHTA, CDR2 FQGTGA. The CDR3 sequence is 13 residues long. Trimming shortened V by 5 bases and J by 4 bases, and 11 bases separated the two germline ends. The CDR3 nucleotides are TGTGCCAGCAGCCCCGGACATGCCTATGGCTACACCTTC. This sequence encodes CASSPGHAYGYTF.

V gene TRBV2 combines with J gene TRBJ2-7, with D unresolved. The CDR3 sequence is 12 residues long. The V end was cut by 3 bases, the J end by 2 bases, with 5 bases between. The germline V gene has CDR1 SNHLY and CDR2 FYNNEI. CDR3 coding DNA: TGTGCCAGCAGTGACGGCCCCTACGAGCAGTACTTC. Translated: CASSDGPYEQYF.

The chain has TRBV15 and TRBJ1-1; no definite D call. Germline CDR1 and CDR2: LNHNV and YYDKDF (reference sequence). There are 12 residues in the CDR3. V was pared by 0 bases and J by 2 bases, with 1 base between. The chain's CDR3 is CATSRDNTEAFF. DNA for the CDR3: TGTGCCACCAGCAGAGATAACACTGAAGCTTTCTTT.

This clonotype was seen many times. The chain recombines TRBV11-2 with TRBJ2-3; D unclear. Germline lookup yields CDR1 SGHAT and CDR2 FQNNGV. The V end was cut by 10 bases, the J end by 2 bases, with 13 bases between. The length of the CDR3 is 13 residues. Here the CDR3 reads CATPVGPTDTQYF. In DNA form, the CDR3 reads TGTGCCACCCCGGTAGGGCCCACAGATACGCAGTATTTT. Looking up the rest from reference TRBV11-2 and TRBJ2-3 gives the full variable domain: EAGVAQSPRYKIIEKRQSVAFWCNPISGHATLYWYQQILGQGPKLLIQFQNNGVVDDSQLPKDRFSAERLKGVDSTLKIQPAKLEDSAVYLCATPVGPTDTQYFGPGTRLTVL.

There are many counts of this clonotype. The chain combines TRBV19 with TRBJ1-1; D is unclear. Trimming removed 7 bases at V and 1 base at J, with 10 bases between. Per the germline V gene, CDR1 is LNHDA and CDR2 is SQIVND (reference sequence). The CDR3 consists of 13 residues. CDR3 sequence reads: CASIARGNTEAFF. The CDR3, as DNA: TGTGCCAGTATTGCCAGAGGGAACACTGAAGCTTTCTTT.

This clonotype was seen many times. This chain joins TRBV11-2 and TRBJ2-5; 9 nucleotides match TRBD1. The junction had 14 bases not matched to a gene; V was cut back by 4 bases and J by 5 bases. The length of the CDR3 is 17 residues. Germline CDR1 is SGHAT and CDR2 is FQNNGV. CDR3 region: CASSSGTGWRQMETQYF. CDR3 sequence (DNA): TGTGCCAGCAGCTCCGGGACAGGGTGGCGCCAGATGGAGACCCAGTACTTC.

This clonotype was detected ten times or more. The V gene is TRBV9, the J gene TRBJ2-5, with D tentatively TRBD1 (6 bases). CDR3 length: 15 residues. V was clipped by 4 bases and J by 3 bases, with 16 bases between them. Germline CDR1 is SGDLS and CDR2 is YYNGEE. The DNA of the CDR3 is TGTGCCAGCAGCCCAGCGACAGGAATTGAAGAGACCCAGTACTTC. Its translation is CASSPATGIEETQYF.